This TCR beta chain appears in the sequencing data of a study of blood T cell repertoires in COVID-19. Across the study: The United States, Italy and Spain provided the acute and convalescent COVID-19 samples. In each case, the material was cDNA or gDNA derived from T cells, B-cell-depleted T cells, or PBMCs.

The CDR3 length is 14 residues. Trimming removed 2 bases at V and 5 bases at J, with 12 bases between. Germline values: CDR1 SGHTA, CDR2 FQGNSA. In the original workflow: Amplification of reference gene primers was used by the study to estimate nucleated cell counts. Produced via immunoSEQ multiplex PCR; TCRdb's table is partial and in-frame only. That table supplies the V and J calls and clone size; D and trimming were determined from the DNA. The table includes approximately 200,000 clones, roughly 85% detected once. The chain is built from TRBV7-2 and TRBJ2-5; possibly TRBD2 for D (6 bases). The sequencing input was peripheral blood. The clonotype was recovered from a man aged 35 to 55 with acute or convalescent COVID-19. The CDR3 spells CASSLMRGRETQYF. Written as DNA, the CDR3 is TGTGCCAGCAGCTTAATGCGGGGCCGGGAGACCCAGTACTTC.